The 26 T cell receptor beta chains in this list originate from one sample, sequenced in a study of regulatory T cells in long-lasting Graves disease. Time point noted: persistent/refractory GD, antithyroid drugs over 5 years with positive TRAb. RNA extracted from PBMCs served as the sequencing template. Arm-PCR with iRepertoire HTBI primers amplified the CDR3 regions for these TCR beta libraries. One entry per CDR3 protein, called by TCRdb with MiXCR from the multiplex PCR reads. Of hundreds of thousands of distinct CDR3 sequences in the sample, 25% to 35% were seen once. The input for sequencing was peripheral blood mononuclear cells (PBMCs), taken when the disease was refractory, from a patient treated with antithyroid drugs. Source of these receptors: a female donor with Graves disease.

In this sample, this clonotype turned up many times. In DNA, the CDR3 is TGCAGCGTTGAGACCCACCTGACAGGGGCCTATGGCTACACCTTC. Its protein is CSVETHLTGAYGYTF. This rearrangement joins TRBV29-1 to TRBJ1-2; the match to TRBD1 covers 8 bases. Trimming took 3 bases from V and 4 from J; bases not matched to a gene: 10. Germline assignment: CDR1 SQVTM and CDR2 ANQGSEA. CDR3 length: 15 residues.

CDR3: CSASQGQGNTEAFF. The CDR3 DNA sequence: TGCAGCGCCTCCCAGGGACAGGGGAACACTGAAGCTTTCTTT. J is TRBJ1-1 and V is TRBV29-1; 9 nucleotides match TRBD1. Per the germline V gene, CDR1 is SQVTM and CDR2 is ANQGSEA. This CDR3 is 14 amino acids long. J was trimmed by 1 base and V by 7 bases; bases with no gene match: 7.

This clonotype has only a few counts. The DNA for the CDR3 is TGTGCCAGCACCCGTGGCGGGACCCAAGAGACCCAGTACTTC. Translated: CASTRGGTQETQYF. The V call is TRBV28, the J call TRBJ2-5; a weak D match, TRBD2 (6 bases). The germline V gene encodes CDR1 MDHEN and CDR2 SYDVKM. The CDR3 totals 14 residues. Trimming took 7 bases from V and 1 from J, leaving 13 bases between them.

There are a few counts of this clonotype. Here the CDR3 reads CASSSEGWLTEAFF. The CDR3 region has the DNA TGCGCCAGCAGCTCGGAAGGGTGGCTCACTGAAGCTTTCTTT. This chain connects TRBV5-1 to TRBJ1-1; D not resolved. Trimming stripped 3 bases from V and 4 bases from J, with 13 bases between. The germline gives CDR1 SGHRS, CDR2 YFSETQ. The CDR3 has 14 amino acids. Complete variable domain (other parts from reference TRBV5-1 and TRBJ1-1): KAGVTQTPRYLIKTRGQQVTLSCSPISGHRSVSWYQQTPGQGLQFLFEYFSETQRNKGNFPGRFSGRQFSNSRSEMNVSTLELGDSALYLCASSSEGWLTEAFFGQGTRLTVV.

This clonotype was seen many times. The rearrangement uses TRBV12-3 or TRBV12-4 and TRBJ2-7; 10 nucleotides match TRBD1. This CDR3 is 16 amino acids long. V lost 6 bases, J lost 5 bases, and 13 bases stayed unmatched. CDR3 sequence: CASRTGRDRGEDEQYF. CDR3 DNA sequence: TGTGCCAGCAGGACCGGCCGGGACAGGGGTGAGGACGAGCAGTACTTC.

The CDR3 reads CASSDSHSGQPNIQYF. The CDR3, as DNA: TGTGCCAGCAGTGACTCCCATTCTGGACAGCCGAACATTCAGTACTTC. The chain links TRBV25-1 to TRBJ2-4; a possible D gene is TRBD1 (6 bases). This CDR3 has 16 amino acids. Deletions cut 3 bases from V and 7 bases from J, with 19 bases between. CDR1 is MGHDK, CDR2 SYGVNS, per germline. The whole variable domain, remainder taken from reference TRBV25-1 and TRBJ2-4, is EADIYQTPRYLVIGTGKKITLECSQTMGHDKMYWYQQDPGMELHLIHYSYGVNSTEKGDLSSESTVSRIRTEHFPLTLESARPSHTSQYLCASSDSHSGQPNIQYFGAGTRLSVL.

The rearrangement links TRBV19 to TRBJ1-5; no reliable D call. V dropped 3 bases and J dropped 7 bases, with 7 bases sitting between them. Per the germline V gene, CDR1 is LNHDA and CDR2 is SQIVND (reference sequence). This CDR3 has 12 residues. The CDR3 region is CASSMGSQPQHF. CDR3 bases: TGTGCCAGTAGTATGGGAAGCCAGCCCCAGCATTTT. Complete variable domain (other parts from reference TRBV19 and TRBJ1-5): DGGITQSPKYLFRKEGQNVTLSCEQNLNHDAMYWYRQDPGQGLRLIYYSQIVNDFQKGDIAEGYSVSREKKESFPLTVTSAQKNPTAFYLCASSMGSQPQHFGDGTRLSIL.

V is TRBV30 and J is TRBJ1-2; 9 positions agree with TRBD1. Germline assignment: CDR1 GTSNPN and CDR2 SVGIG (reference sequence). The CDR3 has 14 amino acids. The ends lost 3 bases at V and 7 bases at J; junction bases unmatched: 9. Here the CDR3 DNA reads TGTGCCTGGAGCTCACAGGGGGCGATTGCTGGCTACACCTTC. It translates to CAWSSQGAIAGYTF.

V gene TRBV27 combines with J gene TRBJ1-5, with 8 bases that match TRBD1. J lost 7 bases, V lost 4 bases, and 12 bases had no gene match. Germline-derived CDR1 and CDR2 are MNHEY and SMNVEV (reference sequence). The length of the CDR3 is 16 residues. This chain's CDR3 is CASSYAGQGSEQPQHF. The CDR3 region has the DNA TGTGCCAGCAGTTACGCCGGACAGGGAAGTGAGCAGCCCCAGCATTTT.

The table lists this clonotype with many counts. The CDR3 nucleotides are TGTGCCAGCAGTTTAGTTCGGGTCACTGAAGCTTTCTTT. This codes for CASSLVRVTEAFF. The gene calls are TRBV28 and TRBJ1-1; D remains ambiguous. Germline V lookup: CDR1 MDHEN, CDR2 SYDVKM. The CDR3 runs to 13 residues. V shed 2 bases and J shed 4 bases, with 8 bases lying between them.

V is TRBV20-1 and J is TRBJ2-7, with 8 bases identical to TRBD1. With V trimmed by 4 bases and J by 7 bases, 9 bases remained unmatched. The CDR3 is 13 amino acids. CDR1 and CDR2 from the germline V gene are DFQATT and SNEGSKA (reference sequence). The CDR3 reads CSANLQGAYEQYF. The CDR3 nucleotides are TGCAGTGCTAACCTTCAGGGGGCTTATGAGCAGTACTTC.

A note on this clonotype: One base away lies a much larger clone, so this may be a sequencing read error. The chain is built from TRBV2 and TRBJ1-5; D is possibly TRBD1 (5 bases). Germline CDR1 SNHLY, CDR2 FYNNEI. The CDR3 has 13 amino acids. V was clipped by 9 bases and J by 3 bases, with 12 bases between them. The CDR3 loop is CASQDSNNQPQHF. As DNA, the CDR3 is TGTGCCAGTCAAGACAGTAACAATCAGCCCCAGCATTTT.

At least ten counts were recorded for this clonotype. The chain recombines TRBV2 with TRBJ1-5, with 9 bases aligning to TRBD1. V shed 3 bases and J 2 bases; nucleotides not matched to a gene: 14. This CDR3 contains 19 residues. Germline V gene lookup returns CDR1 SNHLY and CDR2 FYNNEI. The CDR3 DNA sequence: TGTGCCAGCAGTGATGCGGGACAGGGCCGCCGGGTCGGCAATCAGCCCCAGCATTTT. This codes for CASSDAGQGRRVGNQPQHF.

The chain couples TRBV14 to TRBJ1-6; possible D gene TRBD1, 5 bases. Trimming pared 0 bases from V and 9 bases from J, leaving 12 bases between. Germline-derived CDR1 and CDR2 are SGHDN and FVKESK. The CDR3 contains 15 residues. CDR3 sequence (DNA): TGTGCCAGCAGCCAAGATCCAGGGCAAGGTTCACCCCTCCACTTT. This codes for CASSQDPGQGSPLHF.

The chain carries TRBV20-1 and TRBJ2-3, with 9 nucleotides matching TRBD1. The J segment lost 0 bases and the V segment lost 3 bases, leaving 1 base of the junction unmatched. Germline CDR1 and CDR2: DFQATT and SNEGSKA (reference sequence). CDR3 length: 14 residues. The CDR3 sequence: CSARGQGSTDTQYF. CDR3 nucleotides: TGCAGTGCTAGGGGACAGGGTAGCACAGATACGCAGTATTTT.

This clonotype has only a few counts. The chain carries TRBV9 and TRBJ1-4; D is uncertain. There are 13 residues in the CDR3. V lost 5 bases, J lost 1 base, and 6 bases lay in between. CDR1 and CDR2 from the germline V gene are SGDLS and YYNGEE. DNA for the CDR3: TGTGCCAGCAGTGGTCAAACTAATGAAAAACTGTTTTTT. Residues: CASSGQTNEKLFF.

The genes are TRBV20-1 and TRBJ2-7; D may be TRBD2 (6 bases). The CDR3 runs 15 residues. Germline values: CDR1 DFQATT, CDR2 SNEGSKA (reference sequence). Trimming took 1 base from V and 4 from J, leaving 17 bases between them. The CDR3 sequence: CSARAPRGTPYEQYF. For the CDR3, the DNA is TGCAGTGCTAGAGCTCCTCGGGGGACCCCATACGAGCAGTACTTC.

This clonotype was observed a few times. The germline gene is not matched at one end of the junction; a read error may be the cause. The rearrangement joins TRBV10-3 to TRBJ1-5, with D possibly matching TRBD1 (5 bases). This CDR3 has 13 amino acids. From germline, CDR1 is ENHRY and CDR2 SYGVKD. CDR3 DNA: TGTGCCAGCAGTGACAGAATCAATCAGCCCCAGCATTTT. It encodes CASSDRINQPQHF.

The J gene is TRBJ2-2, the V gene TRBV20-1; possible D gene TRBD2, 5 bases. The CDR3 totals 15 residues. Trimming stripped 3 bases from V and 4 bases from J, with 15 bases between. Germline V CDR1 and CDR2: DFQATT, SNEGSKA (reference sequence). CDR3 amino acids: CSASRFPEATGELFF. The CDR3 nucleotides are TGCAGTGCTAGCCGGTTCCCGGAGGCCACCGGGGAGCTGTTTTTT.

V gene TRBV11-2 combines with J gene TRBJ2-7; D remains ambiguous. The CDR3 has 15 amino acids. V shed 0 bases and J shed 1 base, with 10 bases lying between them. Germline values: CDR1 SGHAT, CDR2 FQNNGV. The CDR3, as DNA: TGTGCCAGCAGCTTAGACCAAGAGAGGTCCTACGAGCAGTACTTC. This encodes CASSLDQERSYEQYF. Full variable domain (missing parts from reference TRBV11-2 and TRBJ2-7): EAGVAQSPRYKIIEKRQSVAFWCNPISGHATLYWYQQILGQGPKLLIQFQNNGVVDDSQLPKDRFSAERLKGVDSTLKIQPAKLEDSAVYLCASSLDQERSYEQYFGPGTRLTVT.

The chain carries TRBV11-1 and TRBJ1-4; possible D gene TRBD1, 5 bases. The CDR3 length is 15 residues. CDR1 SGHAT and CDR2 FQDESV come from the germline V gene (reference sequence). Deletions cut 5 bases from V and 0 bases from J, with 10 bases between. Here the CDR3 reads CASSETASTNEKLFF. As DNA, the CDR3 is TGTGCCAGCAGCGAGACAGCTTCAACTAATGAAAAACTGTTTTTT.

This clonotype was detected once. The rearrangement links TRBV6-1 to TRBJ2-5; perhaps TRBD2 as D (6 bases). This CDR3 has 12 residues. Per the germline V gene, CDR1 is MNHNS and CDR2 is SASEGT. V dropped 6 bases and J dropped 5 bases, with 10 bases sitting between them. The CDR3 coding sequence is TGTGCCAGCAGGTGGAGCGGGGAGACCCAGTACTTC. It specifies CASRWSGETQYF.

The CDR3 bases are TGCGCCAGCAGATCCGGGACTCGTTACGGGAACACTGAAGCTTTCTTT. Amino acid sequence: CASRSGTRYGNTEAFF. This sequence joins TRBV10-2 and TRBJ1-1; possibly TRBD1 for D (5 bases). V lost 6 bases, J lost 1 base, and 18 bases lay in between. CDR3 size: 16 residues. Per the germline V gene, CDR1 is WSHSY and CDR2 is SAAADI.

V is TRBV11-2 and J is TRBJ2-3; TRBD1 aligns across 10 bases. Trimming took 4 bases from V and 7 from J; bases not matched to a gene: 8. The CDR3 extends over 15 amino acids. Germline loops: CDR1 SGHAT, CDR2 FQNNGV. The chain's CDR3 is CASSWGQGPLHTQYF. The CDR3 nucleotides read TGTGCCAGCAGCTGGGGACAGGGGCCTTTACATACGCAGTATTTT.

This clonotype was observed a handful of times. The chain employs TRBV7-2 and TRBJ2-5, with D possibly TRBD2 on 6 matching bases. Trimming took 5 bases from V and 3 from J, leaving 16 bases between them. The CDR3 extends over 15 amino acids. Germline loops: CDR1 SGHTA, CDR2 FQGNSA. This chain's CDR3 is CASSRGPSDEETQYF. CDR3 nucleotide sequence: TGTGCCAGCAGCCGCGGTCCTAGCGACGAAGAGACCCAGTACTTC.

V and J are TRBV27 and TRBJ1-1, with 9 bases aligning to TRBD1. V gave up 2 bases and J gave up 10 bases; unmatched junction bases: 8. The CDR3 runs 14 residues. Germline V gene data show CDR1 as MNHEY and CDR2 as SMNVEV (reference sequence). The CDR3: CASSLTGQGSRAFF. DNA of the CDR3: TGTGCCAGCAGTTTAACAGGACAGGGGTCTCGAGCTTTCTTT.